This TCR beta chain was obtained from a study of T cells expressing NK-cell markers (TCRdb year 2020). For the study in its entirety: In sorted CD3+CD56+NKG2C+, CD3+CD56+NKG2C- and CD3+CD56-NKG2C+ T-cell subsets from roughly 8 donors, TCR beta-chain repertoires were profiled. Among the eight sequenced donors, only one was HCMV-seronegative, while the other seven were HCMV-seropositive. The study sequenced eight donors, all healthy volunteers chosen at random: three men and five women. The libraries were sequenced on Illumina HiSeq 2000/2500, MiSeq or NextSeq, producing 2 x 150 bp reads. Results the study describes overall, beyond this receptor: Whether the expanded NKG2C-expressing T cell clones were specific for HCMV antigens remained unclear. In six donors, the dominant CD3+CD56+NKG2C+ clonotypes were among the top 10 CD8+ clonotypes and accounted for about 1.0-7.5% of CD8+ T cells. Those dominant clonotypes were again the most abundant among CD3+CD56-NKG2C+ cells in a few donors, at about 25-60.1%.

HCMV-specific IgG was detected in serum with a commercial ELISA kit to determine HCMV serostatus. Ficoll density gradient centrifugation was used to isolate peripheral blood mononuclear cells from blood. Points on this clonotype: Its recognized antigen is unknown.

According to the germline V gene, CDR1 reads SGHDT and CDR2 reads YYEEEE. Reading from cysteine to phenylalanine, the CDR3 counts 13 amino acids. No nucleotide data were recorded. Sequencing was performed on an Illumina HiSeq 2000. TCR beta cDNA libraries were prepared using 5'RACE template switching, which introduced a universal primer site and unique molecular identifiers. Synthesis of cDNA was primed from the TCR beta constant segment and was followed by two consecutive PCR amplification steps. As for how the authors treated the data: MIGEC handled demultiplexing of the reads and grouping by UMI, while MiTCR was used to assemble and quantify clonotypes. To exclude erroneous sequences, only TCR cDNA sequences supported by at least two reads were retained. The tcR package was used for downstream repertoire analysis, with clonotypes matched between fractions based on CDR3 nucleotide sequence plus V segment. Antigen specificity was annotated against VDJdb with VDJmatch, allowing one amino acid substitution in CDR3. Following reprocessing of the reads by TCRdb, the data hold one row per CDR3 protein sequence and no DNA is available. TCRdb's processing, not the authors' own work, is the source of the V and J calls. The table of this sample itemizes about 430,000 distinct CDR3 sequences. Over 1.1% of the sample rests with the top ten.

The V gene is TRBV5-6 and the J gene is TRBJ1-2. Sequencing was carried out using blood T cells: a sorted CD56 or NKG2C T cell subset, CD4+ or CD8+ T cells, or bulk PBMC T cells (not recorded which). This sequence originates from a woman aged 45-60 years in good health. Donor details come from another sample of the same person, matched by shared clones. The CDR3 amino acid sequence is: CASSLPLVGGYTF. The full variable domain, with segments outside the CDR3 supplied by the reference TRBV5-6 and TRBJ1-2 proteins, appears as DAGVTQSPTHLIKTRGQQVTLRCSPKSGHDTVSWYQQALGQGPQFIFQYYEEEERQRGNFPDRFSGHQFPNYSSELNVNALLLGDSALYLCASSLPLVGGYTFGSGTRLTVV.